This T cell receptor beta chain derives from a study of T cell responses to AZD1222 COVID-19 vaccine. As for the study in general: Pooled in the analysis were second doses at about 4 or about 12 weeks.

The CDR3 has 13 amino acids. V was trimmed by 5 bases and J by 1 base, leaving 8 bases between them. Germline V gene sequence: CDR1 LNHNV, CDR2 YYDKDF (reference sequence). Profiled with immunoSEQ multiplex PCR; TCRdb holds only in-frame clones, not every one. Here the sample spans around 130,000 clones, 90% to 95% being singletons. Sample: peripheral blood, taken on day 0 of AZD1222 vaccination. The TCR sequence derives from an adult in good health. The J gene is TRBJ1-1, the V gene TRBV15; no definite D call. CDR3 sequence: CATSGRENTEAFF. In DNA form, the CDR3 reads TGTGCCACCAGCGGCCGGGAGAACACTGAAGCTTTCTTT.